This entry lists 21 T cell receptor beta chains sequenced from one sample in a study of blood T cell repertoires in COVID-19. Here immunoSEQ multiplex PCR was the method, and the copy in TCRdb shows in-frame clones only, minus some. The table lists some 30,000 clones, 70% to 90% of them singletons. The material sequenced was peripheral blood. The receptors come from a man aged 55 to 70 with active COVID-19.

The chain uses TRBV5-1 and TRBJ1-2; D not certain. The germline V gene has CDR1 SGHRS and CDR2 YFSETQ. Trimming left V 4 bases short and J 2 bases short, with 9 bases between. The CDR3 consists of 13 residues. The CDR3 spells CASSASVNYGYTF. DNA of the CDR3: TGCGCCAGCAGCGCCAGTGTCAACTATGGCTACACCTTC.

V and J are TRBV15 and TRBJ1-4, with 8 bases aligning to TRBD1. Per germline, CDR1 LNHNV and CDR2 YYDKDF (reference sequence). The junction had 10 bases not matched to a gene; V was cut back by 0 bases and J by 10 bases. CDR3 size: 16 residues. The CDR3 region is CATSRESGTGGVKLFF. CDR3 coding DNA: TGTGCCACCAGCAGAGAGTCCGGGACAGGTGGGGTAAAACTGTTTTTT.

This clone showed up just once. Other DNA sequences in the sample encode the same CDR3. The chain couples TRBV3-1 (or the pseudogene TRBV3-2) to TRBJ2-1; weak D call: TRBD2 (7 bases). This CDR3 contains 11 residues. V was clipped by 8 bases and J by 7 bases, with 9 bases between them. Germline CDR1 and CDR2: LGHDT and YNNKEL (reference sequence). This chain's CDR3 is CASRGANEQFF. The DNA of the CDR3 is TGTGCCAGCCGGGGGGCGAATGAGCAGTTCTTC.

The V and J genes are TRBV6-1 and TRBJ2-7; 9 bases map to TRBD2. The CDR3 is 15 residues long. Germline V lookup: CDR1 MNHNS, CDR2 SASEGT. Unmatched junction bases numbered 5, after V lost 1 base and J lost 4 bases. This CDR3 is CASSEVVAGGYEQYV. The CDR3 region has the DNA TGTGCCAGCAGTGAAGTGGTTGCGGGAGGGTACGAGCAGTACGTC.

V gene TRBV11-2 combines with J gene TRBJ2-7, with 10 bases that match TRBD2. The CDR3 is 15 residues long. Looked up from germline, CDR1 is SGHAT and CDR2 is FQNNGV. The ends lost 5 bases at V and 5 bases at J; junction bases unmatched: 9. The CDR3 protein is CASSVLTSGKDEQYF. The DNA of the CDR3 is TGTGCCAGCAGCGTACTCACTAGCGGGAAGGACGAGCAGTACTTC. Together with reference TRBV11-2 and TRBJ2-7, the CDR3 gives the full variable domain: EAGVAQSPRYKIIEKRQSVAFWCNPISGHATLYWYQQILGQGPKLLIQFQNNGVVDDSQLPKDRFSAERLKGVDSTLKIQPAKLEDSAVYLCASSVLTSGKDEQYFGPGTRLTVT.

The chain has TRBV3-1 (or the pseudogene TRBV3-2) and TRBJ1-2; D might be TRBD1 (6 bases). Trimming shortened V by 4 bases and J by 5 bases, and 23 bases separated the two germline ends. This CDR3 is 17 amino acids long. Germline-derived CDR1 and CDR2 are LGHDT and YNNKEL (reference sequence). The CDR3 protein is CASSPFQGQGIRYGYTF. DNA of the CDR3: TGTGCCAGCAGCCCCTTCCAGGGGCAGGGGATAAGATATGGCTACACCTTC.

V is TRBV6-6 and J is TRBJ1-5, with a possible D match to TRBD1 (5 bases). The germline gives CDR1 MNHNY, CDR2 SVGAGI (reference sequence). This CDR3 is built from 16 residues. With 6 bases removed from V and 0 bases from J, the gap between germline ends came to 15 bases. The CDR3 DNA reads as TGTGCCAGCAGAGACGGCAGGGTTTATAGCAATCAGCCCCAGCATTTT. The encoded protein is CASRDGRVYSNQPQHF.

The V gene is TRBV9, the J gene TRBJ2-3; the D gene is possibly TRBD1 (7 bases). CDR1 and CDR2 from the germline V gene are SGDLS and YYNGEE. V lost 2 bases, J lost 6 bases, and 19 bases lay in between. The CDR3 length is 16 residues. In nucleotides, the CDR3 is TGTGCCAGCAGCGTTACTACGGGACAGACTAGGGATACGCAGTATTTT. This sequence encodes CASSVTTGQTRDTQYF.

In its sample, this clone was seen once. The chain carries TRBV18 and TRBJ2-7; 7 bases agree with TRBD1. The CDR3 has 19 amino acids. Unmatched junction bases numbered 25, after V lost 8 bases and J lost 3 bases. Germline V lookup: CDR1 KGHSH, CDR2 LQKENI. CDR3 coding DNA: TGTGCCAGCAGAAGAAACCCGGGACAGCGTCAGGAGTTCCGCTACGAGCAGTACTTC. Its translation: CASRRNPGQRQEFRYEQYF.

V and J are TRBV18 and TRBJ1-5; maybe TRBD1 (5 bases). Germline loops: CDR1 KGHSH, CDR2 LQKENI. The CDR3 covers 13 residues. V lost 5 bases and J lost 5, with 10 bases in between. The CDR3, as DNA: TGTGCCAGCTCAAGGGGTAGGGATCAGCCCCAGCATTTT. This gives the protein CASSRGRDQPQHF.

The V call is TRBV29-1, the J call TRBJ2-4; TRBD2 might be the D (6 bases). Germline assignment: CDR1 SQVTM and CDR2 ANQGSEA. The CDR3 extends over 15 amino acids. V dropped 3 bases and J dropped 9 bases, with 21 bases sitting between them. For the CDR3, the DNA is TGCAGCGTTGAGGGTATGGAGACTAGGGGCGGCATTCAGTACTTC. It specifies CSVEGMETRGGIQYF.

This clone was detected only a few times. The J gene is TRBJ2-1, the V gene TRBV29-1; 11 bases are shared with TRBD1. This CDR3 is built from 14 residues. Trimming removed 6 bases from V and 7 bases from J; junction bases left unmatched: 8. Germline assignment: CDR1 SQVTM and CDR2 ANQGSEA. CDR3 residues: CSVTDRGQYNEQFF. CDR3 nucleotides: TGCAGCGTCACGGACAGGGGGCAATATAATGAGCAGTTCTTC.

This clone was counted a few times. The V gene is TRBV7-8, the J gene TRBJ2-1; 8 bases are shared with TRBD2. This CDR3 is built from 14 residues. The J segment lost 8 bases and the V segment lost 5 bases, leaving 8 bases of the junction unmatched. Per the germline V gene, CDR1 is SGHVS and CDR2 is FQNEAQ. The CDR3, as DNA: TGTGCCAGCAGCACAAGGACTAGCAGCCATGAGCAGTTCTTC. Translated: CASSTRTSSHEQFF.

The CDR3, as DNA: TGTGCCAGCAGTGGGACAGGGAGCTATGGCTACACCTTC. Protein sequence: CASSGTGSYGYTF. The chain employs TRBV2 and TRBJ1-2; 8 nucleotides align to TRBD1. Germline lookup yields CDR1 SNHLY and CDR2 FYNNEI. The CDR3 sequence is 13 residues long. V lost 4 bases to trimming and J lost 4 bases; unmatched junction nucleotides: 2.

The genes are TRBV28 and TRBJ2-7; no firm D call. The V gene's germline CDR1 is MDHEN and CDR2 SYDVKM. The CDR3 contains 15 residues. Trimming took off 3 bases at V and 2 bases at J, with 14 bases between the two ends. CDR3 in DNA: TGTGCCAGCAGTTTGCCCCCTGGCCCAACCTACGAGCAGTACTTC. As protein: CASSLPPGPTYEQYF.

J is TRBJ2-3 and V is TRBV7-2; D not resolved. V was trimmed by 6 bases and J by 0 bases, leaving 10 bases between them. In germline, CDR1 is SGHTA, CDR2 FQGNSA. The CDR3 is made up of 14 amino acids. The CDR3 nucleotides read TGTGCCAGCAGTCAAACATCTAGCACAGATACGCAGTATTTT. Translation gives CASSQTSSTDTQYF.

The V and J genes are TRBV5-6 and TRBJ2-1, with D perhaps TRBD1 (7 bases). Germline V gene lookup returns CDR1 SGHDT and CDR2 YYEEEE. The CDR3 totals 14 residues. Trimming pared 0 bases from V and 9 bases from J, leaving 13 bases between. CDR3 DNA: TGTGCCAGCAGCTTGGGTCAGGGGGAGGCTGAGCAGTTCTTC. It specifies CASSLGQGEAEQFF. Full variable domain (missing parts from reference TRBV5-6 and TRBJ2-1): DAGVTQSPTHLIKTRGQQVTLRCSPKSGHDTVSWYQQALGQGPQFIFQYYEEEERQRGNFPDRFSGHQFPNYSSELNVNALLLGDSALYLCASSLGQGEAEQFFGPGTRLTVL.

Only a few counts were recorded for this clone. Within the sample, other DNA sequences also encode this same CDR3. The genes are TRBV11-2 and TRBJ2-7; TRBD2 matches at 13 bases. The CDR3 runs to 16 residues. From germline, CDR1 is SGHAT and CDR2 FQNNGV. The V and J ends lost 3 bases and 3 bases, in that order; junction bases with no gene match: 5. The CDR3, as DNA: TGTGCCAGCAGCTTCGATGGACTAGCGGGAGTCTACGAGCAGTACTTC. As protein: CASSFDGLAGVYEQYF.

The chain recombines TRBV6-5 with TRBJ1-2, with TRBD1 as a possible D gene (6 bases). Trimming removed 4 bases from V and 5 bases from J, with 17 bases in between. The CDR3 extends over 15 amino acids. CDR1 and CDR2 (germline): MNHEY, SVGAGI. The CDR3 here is CASSSETGHLYGYTF. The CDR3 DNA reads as TGTGCCAGCAGTTCCGAGACGGGACACCTTTATGGCTACACCTTC.

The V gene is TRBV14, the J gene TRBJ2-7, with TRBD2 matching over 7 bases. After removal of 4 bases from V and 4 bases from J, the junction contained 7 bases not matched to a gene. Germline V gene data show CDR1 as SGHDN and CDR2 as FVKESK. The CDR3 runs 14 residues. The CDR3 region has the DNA TGTGCCAGCAGCCGAAGAGCGGGATATTACGAGCAGTACTTC. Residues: CASSRRAGYYEQYF.

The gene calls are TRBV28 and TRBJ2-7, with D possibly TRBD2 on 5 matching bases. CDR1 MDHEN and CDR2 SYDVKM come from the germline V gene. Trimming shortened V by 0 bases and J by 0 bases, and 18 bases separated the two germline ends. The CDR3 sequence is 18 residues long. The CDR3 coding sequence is TGTGCCAGCAGTTTATGGGGCCCCGGGGAAGTTAGCTCCTACGAGCAGTACTTC. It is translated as CASSLWGPGEVSSYEQYF.